Listed below are T cell receptor beta chains from one sample, sequenced in a study of T cell responses to AZD1222 COVID-19 vaccine. Produced via immunoSEQ multiplex PCR; TCRdb's table is partial and in-frame only. This table holds 65,000 to 85,000 clones, roughly 90% found once. This specimen consisted of peripheral blood, obtained on day 0 of AZD1222 vaccination. These receptors originate from an adult in good health. The conserved cysteine and the conserved F or W are not part of the CDR3 here. Each record gives: V gene, J gene, CDR3 protein.

>TRBV6-5|TRBJ2-1
ASSYKAEQF
>TRBV7-8|TRBJ2-1
ASSRQTSGGTYNEQF
>TRBV7-9|TRBJ2-1
ASSLSEKDEQF
>TRBV3-1/TRBV3-2|TRBJ1-1
ASSLTARTEAF
>TRBV5-1|TRBJ1-1
ASSLGAKGGEAF
>TRBV10-2|TRBJ1-6
ASSGTGGRGYNSPLH
>TRBV6-5|TRBJ2-2
ASSHPAVGELF
>TRBV5-1|TRBJ1-6
ASRPGTSSPLH
>TRBV5-1|TRBJ1-5
ASSLGQGVEPQH
>TRBV5-6|TRBJ1-4
ASSLGSIIEKLF
>TRBV3-1/TRBV3-2|TRBJ1-2
ASSPTAGRPQYGYT
>TRBV27|TRBJ2-6
ASSLEPRMGPGANVLT
>TRBV5-5|TRBJ2-5
ASSAQTGRRETQY
>TRBV6-5|TRBJ2-3
ASSYTSGGRTQY
>TRBV7-9|TRBJ1-2
ASSPGQRYGYT
>TRBV9|TRBJ2-1
ASSVGGTHNEQF
>TRBV27|TRBJ2-7
ASSFGSGAPYEQY
>TRBV18|TRBJ2-3
ASSPPDPTDTQY
>TRBV5-1|TRBJ2-3
ASSGGRRSGVDTQY
>TRBV12-5|TRBJ1-1
ASGPQGGVTEAF
>TRBV5-1|TRBJ2-7
ASSLFVAGYEQY
>TRBV5-1|TRBJ2-3
ASSSGTSTDTQY
>TRBV5-1|TRBJ1-3
ASSQGTGGVGNTIY
>TRBV2|TRBJ2-1
ASRPGLAGEGSYNEQF
>TRBV3-1/TRBV3-2|TRBJ2-5
ASSQDPGMTQY
>TRBV24-1|TRBJ2-3
ATSDLQGRGNADTQY
>TRBV3-1/TRBV3-2|TRBJ2-6
ASKGAIGANVLT
>TRBV12-3/TRBV12-4|TRBJ2-2
ASTFTGAGELF
>TRBV2|TRBJ1-5
ASSGIGADQPQH
>TRBV19|TRBJ1-2
ASSVGIGNGYT
>TRBV6-5|TRBJ2-7
ASSLSGGPTYEQY
>TRBV9|TRBJ2-5
ASSVAGLAGREETQY
>TRBV5-1|TRBJ2-1
ASSLAGEGDEQF
>TRBV7-2|TRBJ2-4
ASSVPGQGYNIQY
>TRBV9|TRBJ2-5
ASSAETGGQETQY
>TRBV4-1|TRBJ2-4
ASSQGLAGGLAKNIQY
>TRBV28|TRBJ2-3
ASRRAITDTQY
>TRBV28|TRBJ1-5
ASSTQGGGNQPQH
>TRBV3-1/TRBV3-2|TRBJ2-1
ASSAGTSGNYEQF
>TRBV7-9|TRBJ2-1
ASSFATSGPYNEQF
>TRBV7-2|TRBJ1-3
ASSPLRGNTIY
>TRBV5-1|TRBJ2-6
ASSLSFNSGANVLT
>TRBV9|TRBJ1-2
ASSDRGTAPPGYGYT
>TRBV9|TRBJ1-3
ASSETGLSGNTIY
>TRBV5-5|TRBJ2-5
ASSRTSGGGETQY
>TRBV5-1|TRBJ1-3
ASSFAGTAFGNTIY
>TRBV6-6|TRBJ1-2
ASSLGGAYGYT
>TRBV19|TRBJ1-5
ASSMGRQDAQPQH
>TRBV6-4|TRBJ1-1
ASSFRENTEAF
>TRBV19|TRBJ2-2
ASSIDPGKNTGELF
>TRBV6-1|TRBJ1-1
ASSESRGEAF